The 30 T cell receptor beta chains below come from one sample, sequenced in a study of T-cell reconstitution after alpha-beta-depleted transplantation in children. Construction of the TCRbeta library involved unique molecular identifiers. TCRdb used MiXCR to reprocess the PCR reads, holding one entry per CDR3 protein. The table shows roughly 500,000 distinct CDR3 sequences, with 30% to 35% occurring only once. Sequences were derived from PBMCs from the stem cell graft donor, sampled from the stem cell graft. These receptors were taken from a human donor who donated a stem cell graft to a child with aplastic anemia.

The chain joins TRBV12-3 or TRBV12-4 to TRBJ2-3; D is perhaps TRBD2 (6 bases). The length of the CDR3 is 14 residues. Trimming took 3 bases from V and 4 from J, leaving 11 bases between them. CDR3 in amino acids: CASSFGGGPDTQYF. CDR3 in DNA: TGTGCCAGCAGTTTTGGGGGAGGTCCAGATACGCAGTATTTT.

V is TRBV6-1 and J is TRBJ2-1; 9 bases agree with TRBD2. This CDR3 is built from 14 residues. Germline V gene data show CDR1 as MNHNS and CDR2 as SASEGT. With 5 bases clipped from V and 5 bases from J, the junction kept 4 bases outside the gene matches. CDR3 DNA: TGTGCCAGCAGTCTAGGACTAGCGAACAATGAGCAGTTCTTC. Its protein is CASSLGLANNEQFF.

The V call is TRBV11-3, the J call TRBJ1-3; D uncertain. CDR1 and CDR2 (germline): SGHNT, YENEEA. This CDR3 is built from 12 residues. V was clipped by 5 bases and J by 3 bases, with 5 bases between them. The DNA of the CDR3 is TGTGCCAGCAGCCAGCATGGAAACACCATATATTTT. Encoded protein: CASSQHGNTIYF.

There are a few counts of this clonotype. The rearrangement joins TRBV20-1 to TRBJ2-7, with D tentatively TRBD1 (6 bases). V lost 1 base to trimming and J lost 7 bases, with 11 bases between them. Germline-derived CDR1 and CDR2 are DFQATT and SNEGSKA (reference sequence). This CDR3 is 12 amino acids long. The CDR3 nucleotides are TGCAGTGCTAGAGGGGGACAAGCAGAGCAGTACGTC. This encodes CSARGGQAEQYV.

Turning to this clonotype: It may be a read error: a sequence one base away is much more abundant. The chain has TRBV20-1 and TRBJ2-5, with D possibly being TRBD1 (6 bases). Germline assignment: CDR1 DFQATT and CDR2 SNEGSKA (reference sequence). The CDR3 has 18 amino acids. CDR3 nucleotide sequence: TGCAGTGCTAGAATGGGGACCGTCACCTGGGGGCAGCAAGAGACCCAGCACTTC. Translation gives CSARMGTVTWGQQETQHF.

This clonotype was seen once. The rearrangement joins TRBV21-1 to TRBJ2-1; the DNA was not used to check the table's D call, TRBD1. TRBV21-1 is a recognized pseudogene. This CDR3 contains 17 residues. The CDR3 loop reads CASSEQPRGFIHNEQFF. CDR3 nucleotide sequence: TGTGCCAGCAGCGAGCAACCCAGGGGGTTTATCCACAATGAGCAGTTCTTC.

This clonotype was seen only a few times. CDR3 residues: CAWSTGTGAYEQYF. In DNA, the CDR3 is TGTGCCTGGAGTACCGGGACAGGGGCCTACGAGCAGTACTTC. This rearrangement joins TRBV30 to TRBJ2-7; 10 bases are a match to TRBD1. CDR1 GTSNPN and CDR2 SVGIG come from the germline V gene (reference sequence). The CDR3 extends over 14 amino acids. Trimming removed 2 bases from V and 2 bases from J; junction bases left unmatched: 3.

Only a few counts were recorded for this clonotype. The rearrangement joins TRBV4-3 to TRBJ1-4, with D unclear. The CDR3 length is 15 residues. V was shortened by 0 bases and J by 8 bases, with 13 bases between the two germline ends. CDR1 LGHNA and CDR2 YSLEER come from the germline V gene. The CDR3 region is CASSQDQLGGEKLFF. The DNA of the CDR3 is TGCGCCAGCAGCCAAGACCAACTGGGAGGAGAAAAACTGTTTTTT.

V gene TRBV4-3 combines with J gene TRBJ1-2; D is unresolved. The germline gives CDR1 LGHNA, CDR2 YSLEER. CDR3 size: 14 residues. Trimming stripped 1 base from V and 7 bases from J, with 13 bases between. The CDR3 DNA reads as TGCGCCAGCAGCCAAGCGCATTCCTCGACTGGCTACACCTTC. Translated: CASSQAHSSTGYTF.

V and J are TRBV20-1 and TRBJ1-6; possibly TRBD1 for D (5 bases). The CDR3 spans 13 residues. Trimming stripped 6 bases from V and 6 bases from J, with 12 bases between. Germline CDR1 reads DFQATT; CDR2 reads SNEGSKA (reference sequence). The CDR3 loop is CSAVGRGNSPLHF. CDR3 in DNA: TGCAGTGCAGTCGGGAGGGGTAATTCACCCCTCCACTTT.

The chain's CDR3 is CASSPQKGGDTEAFF. CDR3 DNA sequence: TGTGCCAGCTCACCACAGAAGGGAGGGGACACTGAAGCTTTCTTT. This chain joins TRBV18 and TRBJ1-1; TRBD1 might be the D (5 bases). V lost 1 base and J lost 3, with 12 bases in between. CDR1 and CDR2 (germline): KGHSH, LQKENI. The CDR3 is 15 amino acids.

This clonotype appeared a few times. The CDR3 DNA reads as TGTGCCAGCAGCATAGCGGGAGTTACGAGAGAGCAGTACTTC. Protein: CASSIAGVTREQYF. This chain joins TRBV28 and TRBJ2-7, with 9 bases lining up with TRBD2. CDR1 is MDHEN, CDR2 SYDVKM, per germline. Trimming took 6 bases from V and 7 from J; bases not matched to a gene: 10. The CDR3 has 14 residues.

This clonotype is a singleton in its sample. This chain's CDR3 is CASSLTYTYNEQFF. The CDR3 DNA follows: TGTGCCAGCAGCTTAACATATACATACAATGAGCAGTTCTTC. This chain joins TRBV5-5 and TRBJ2-1, with no clear D. In germline, CDR1 is SGHKS, CDR2 YYEKEE (reference sequence). The V and J ends lost 2 bases and 4 bases respectively, with 10 bases between them. This CDR3 comprises 14 residues. Looking up the rest from reference TRBV5-5 and TRBJ2-1 gives the full variable domain: DAGVTQSPTHLIKTRGQQVTLRCSPISGHKSVSWYQQVLGQGPQFIFQYYEKEERGRGNFPDRFSARQFPNYSSELNVNALLLGDSALYLCASSLTYTYNEQFFGPGTRLTVL.

This clonotype occurred a few times. This chain joins TRBV7-2 and TRBJ2-3, with unresolved D. Germline V gene lookup returns CDR1 SGHTA and CDR2 FQGNSA. Trimming shortened V by 5 bases and J by 4 bases, and 19 bases separated the two germline ends. The CDR3 is made up of 16 amino acids. The CDR3 DNA follows: TGTGCCAGCAGCACAGACGGTAGCTGGGTCTCAGATACGCAGTATTTT. This codes for CASSTDGSWVSDTQYF. The whole variable domain, filled in from reference TRBV7-2 and TRBJ2-3, reads GAGVSQSPSNKVTEKGKDVELRCDPISGHTALYWYRQSLGQGLEFLIYFQGNSAPDKSGLPSDRFSAERTGGSVSTLTIQRTQQEDSAVYLCASSTDGSWVSDTQYFGPGTRLTVL.

This clonotype came up a few times. The J gene is TRBJ2-7, the V gene TRBV20-1; 9 nucleotides line up with TRBD1. Trimming cost V 1 base and J 1 base; bases outside gene matches: 5. The V gene's germline CDR1 is DFQATT and CDR2 SNEGSKA (reference sequence). CDR3 length equals 15 residues. DNA for the CDR3: TGCAGTGCTAGAGGGGGGGGGACAGGGTCCTACGAGCAGTACTTC. It encodes CSARGGGTGSYEQYF.

The rearrangement uses TRBV20-1 and TRBJ1-1, with D unresolved. The CDR3 runs 15 residues. Germline CDR1 is DFQATT and CDR2 is SNEGSKA (reference sequence). Deletions cut 0 bases from V and 10 bases from J, with 21 bases between. The CDR3: CSARDLGEYMRAAFF. In DNA form, the CDR3 reads TGCAGTGCTAGAGACCTTGGGGAGTACATGAGAGCAGCTTTCTTT.

The chain is built from TRBV5-1 and TRBJ2-3; possible D gene TRBD2, 6 bases. The V end lost 0 bases, the J end lost 1 base, and 12 bases lay between the germline ends. Germline-derived CDR1 and CDR2 are SGHRS and YFSETQ. The CDR3 is 16 amino acids. The CDR3 coding sequence is TGCGCCAGCAGCTTGGCCGCGATAGCGGGCACAGATACGCAGTATTTT. It translates to CASSLAAIAGTDTQYF.

The chain is built from TRBV6-1 and TRBJ1-4; D unclear. Trimming took off 5 bases at V and 0 bases at J, with 16 bases between the two ends. CDR1 is MNHNS, CDR2 SASEGT, per germline. CDR3 length: 17 residues. The chain's CDR3 is CASSPAQVRATNEKLFF. The CDR3 DNA is TGTGCCAGCAGTCCAGCTCAGGTTCGGGCAACTAATGAAAAACTGTTTTTT.

The CDR3 region has the DNA TGTGCCATCAGTGAGCCCGAGGGGGCAACCCACTACGAGCAGTACTTC. Encoded protein: CAISEPEGATHYEQYF. The chain carries TRBV10-3 and TRBJ2-7, with TRBD1 matching over 7 bases. Looked up from germline, CDR1 is ENHRY and CDR2 is SYGVKD. The CDR3 contains 16 residues. Trimming cost V 2 bases and J 3 bases; bases outside gene matches: 10.

V is TRBV5-1 and J is TRBJ2-7; 10 nucleotides line up with TRBD1. V shed 3 bases and J 4 bases; nucleotides not matched to a gene: 4. Germline V gene data show CDR1 as SGHRS and CDR2 as YFSETQ. The CDR3 sequence is 14 residues long. Here the CDR3 DNA reads TGCGCCAGCAGCTCCGGGACAGGGGAGTACGAGCAGTACGTC. Its protein is CASSSGTGEYEQYV.

The rearrangement links TRBV5-1 to TRBJ1-1; 8 bases line up with TRBD1. The V gene end was trimmed by 4 bases and the J gene end by 0 bases; junction bases not matched to a gene: 11. Germline CDR1 and CDR2: SGHRS and YFSETQ. The CDR3 length is 17 residues. This CDR3 reads CASSTGQGQSMNTEAFF. The CDR3 DNA follows: TGCGCCAGCAGCACTGGACAGGGACAAAGTATGAACACTGAAGCTTTCTTT.

This chain joins TRBV11-2 and TRBJ1-5, with D tentatively TRBD1 (5 bases). The germline V gene encodes CDR1 SGHAT and CDR2 FQNNGV. This CDR3 is 13 amino acids long. The germline V and J ends were trimmed by 0 bases and 12 bases, with 12 bases remaining between them. The CDR3 reads CASSLDRLGGQHF. The CDR3 DNA reads TGTGCCAGCAGCTTAGATCGATTGGGGGGCCAGCATTTT. Variable domain in full (rest from reference TRBV11-2 and TRBJ1-5): EAGVAQSPRYKIIEKRQSVAFWCNPISGHATLYWYQQILGQGPKLLIQFQNNGVVDDSQLPKDRFSAERLKGVDSTLKIQPAKLEDSAVYLCASSLDRLGGQHFGDGTRLSIL.

This clonotype was picked up a small number of times. V gene TRBV7-2 combines with J gene TRBJ2-4, with 7 bases identical to TRBD2. CDR1 and CDR2 (germline): SGHTA, FQGNSA. V lost 8 bases, J lost 8 bases, and 18 bases stayed unmatched. The CDR3 covers 16 residues. CDR3 bases: TGTGCCAGCGCAGACTGGTATGGACTAGATGAGGACATTCAGTACTTC. It codes for CASADWYGLDEDIQYF.

This clonotype appeared a few times. The CDR3 region has the DNA TGCAGTGCTAGTATTTGGGCAACTAATGAAAAACTGTTTTTT. Its protein product is CSASIWATNEKLFF. The chain recombines TRBV20-1 with TRBJ1-4; D unclear. The CDR3 loop spans 14 amino acids. Trimming removed 3 bases from V and 0 bases from J, with 8 bases in between. Germline assignment: CDR1 DFQATT and CDR2 SNEGSKA (reference sequence).

This clonotype was detected a few times. This sequence joins TRBV6-2 or TRBV6-3 and TRBJ2-7; 7 nucleotides agree with TRBD1. This CDR3 spans 15 amino acids. V gave up 5 bases and J gave up 0 bases; unmatched junction bases: 7. Germline-derived CDR1 and CDR2 are MNHEY and SVGEGT. The CDR3 coding sequence is TGTGCCAGCAGTAAGACAGGGTTTGTCTCCTACGAGCAGTACGTC. Amino acid sequence: CASSKTGFVSYEQYV.

The chain couples TRBV5-1 to TRBJ1-2; TRBD1 is a possible D gene (5 bases). The CDR3 runs 14 residues. V dropped 2 bases and J dropped 2 bases, with 10 bases sitting between them. The germline CDR1 and CDR2 sequences are SGHRS and YFSETQ. The DNA of the CDR3 is TGCGCCAGCAGCTTAACTCAGGGCAACTATGGCTACACCTTC. As protein: CASSLTQGNYGYTF.

This clonotype was seen a handful of times. V gene TRBV12-3 or TRBV12-4 combines with J gene TRBJ1-1; TRBD1 might be the D (5 bases). The CDR3 length is 13 residues. Between the trimmed V and J ends, which lost 6 bases and 3 bases, there was a span of 11 bases. Here the CDR3 DNA reads TGTGCCAGCAGCAGGGCTGTACACACTGAAGCTTTCTTT. This translates into CASSRAVHTEAFF.

The chain couples TRBV25-1 to TRBJ2-5; 8 positions match TRBD2. Germline V gene lookup returns CDR1 MGHDK and CDR2 SYGVNS. The V segment lost 0 bases and the J segment 5 bases; nucleotides outside the gene matches: 11. The CDR3 has 17 amino acids. DNA for the CDR3: TGTGCCAGCAGTGAATATATTACGGGAGGGCCCTCGGAGACCCAGTACTTC. Encoded protein: CASSEYITGGPSETQYF.

Only a few counts were recorded for this clonotype. CDR3 DNA: TGCAGTGCTAGAGCGGCAGGGAGGAAAGACACTGAAGCTTTCTTT. This sequence encodes CSARAAGRKDTEAFF. The chain has TRBV20-1 and TRBJ1-1; TRBD1 might be the D (5 bases). Trimming pared 1 base from V and 3 bases from J, leaving 15 bases between. From germline, CDR1 is DFQATT and CDR2 SNEGSKA (reference sequence). CDR3 length: 15 residues.

This clonotype was counted between two and nine times. The J gene is TRBJ2-3, the V gene TRBV12-3 or TRBV12-4; D possibly corresponds to TRBD2 (5 bases). This CDR3 has 15 residues. The V and J ends lost 7 bases and 4 bases respectively, with 18 bases between them. The CDR3 here is CASNPYPVEADTQYF. The CDR3 DNA follows: TGTGCCAGCAACCCTTACCCAGTGGAGGCAGATACGCAGTATTTT.